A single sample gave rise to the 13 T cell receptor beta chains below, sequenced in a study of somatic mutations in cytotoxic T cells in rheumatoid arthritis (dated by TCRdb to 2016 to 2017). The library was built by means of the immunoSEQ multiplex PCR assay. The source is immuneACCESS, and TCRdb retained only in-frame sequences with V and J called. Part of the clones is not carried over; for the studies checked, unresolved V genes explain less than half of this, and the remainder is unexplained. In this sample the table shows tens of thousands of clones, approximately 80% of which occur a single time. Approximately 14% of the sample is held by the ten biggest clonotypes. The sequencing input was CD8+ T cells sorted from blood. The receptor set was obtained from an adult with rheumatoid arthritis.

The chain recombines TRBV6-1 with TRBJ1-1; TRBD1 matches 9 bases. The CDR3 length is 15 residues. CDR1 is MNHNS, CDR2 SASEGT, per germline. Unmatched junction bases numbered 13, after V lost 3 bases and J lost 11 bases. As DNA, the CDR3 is TGTGCCAGCAGTGAGAGCCCTCCGGGACAGGGCTTGGCTTTCTTT. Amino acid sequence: CASSESPPGQGLAFF.

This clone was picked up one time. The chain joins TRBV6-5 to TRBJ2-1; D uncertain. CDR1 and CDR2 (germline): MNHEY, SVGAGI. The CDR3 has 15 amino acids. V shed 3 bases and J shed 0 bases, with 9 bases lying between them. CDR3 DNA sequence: TGTGCCAGCAGTTATTCCGCTAGCTCCTACAATGAGCAGTTCTTC. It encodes CASSYSASSYNEQFF.

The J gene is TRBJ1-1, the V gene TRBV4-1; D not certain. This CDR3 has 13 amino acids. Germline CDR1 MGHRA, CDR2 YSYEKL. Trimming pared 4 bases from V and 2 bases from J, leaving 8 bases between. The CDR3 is CASSRRRNTEAFF. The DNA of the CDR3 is TGCGCCAGCAGCCGCCGGAGAAACACTGAAGCTTTCTTT.

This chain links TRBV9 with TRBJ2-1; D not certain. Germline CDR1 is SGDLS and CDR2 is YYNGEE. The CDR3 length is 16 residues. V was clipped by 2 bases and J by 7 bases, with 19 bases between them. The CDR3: CASSVARRPAPNEQFF. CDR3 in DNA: TGTGCCAGCAGCGTTGCCAGACGGCCAGCCCCAAATGAGCAGTTCTTC.

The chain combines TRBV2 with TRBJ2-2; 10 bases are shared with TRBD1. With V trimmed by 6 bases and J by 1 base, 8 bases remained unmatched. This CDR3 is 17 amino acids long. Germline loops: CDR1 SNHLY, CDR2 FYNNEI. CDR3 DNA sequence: TGTGCCAGCAGAGCTACTAGGGACAGGGGGAACACCGGGGAGCTGTTTTTT. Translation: CASRATRDRGNTGELFF.

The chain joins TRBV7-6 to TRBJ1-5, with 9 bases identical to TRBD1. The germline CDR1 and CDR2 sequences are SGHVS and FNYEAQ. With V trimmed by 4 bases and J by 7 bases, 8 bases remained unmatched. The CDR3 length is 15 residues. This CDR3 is CASSYHRGPVQPQHF. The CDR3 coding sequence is TGTGCCAGCAGCTACCACAGGGGGCCGGTGCAGCCCCAGCATTTT. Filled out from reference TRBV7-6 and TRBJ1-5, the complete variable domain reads GAGVSQSPRYKVTKRGQDVALRCDPISGHVSLYWYRQALGQGPEFLTYFNYEAQQDKSGLPNDRFSAERPEGSISTLTIQRTEQRDSAMYRCASSYHRGPVQPQHFGDGTRLSIL.

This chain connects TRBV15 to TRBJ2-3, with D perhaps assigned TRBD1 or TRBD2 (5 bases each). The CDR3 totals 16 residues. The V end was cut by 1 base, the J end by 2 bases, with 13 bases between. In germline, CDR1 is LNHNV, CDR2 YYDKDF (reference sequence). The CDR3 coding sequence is TGTGCCACCAGCAGAGTCCCGGGACGGTACACAGATACGCAGTATTTT. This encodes CATSRVPGRYTDTQYF.

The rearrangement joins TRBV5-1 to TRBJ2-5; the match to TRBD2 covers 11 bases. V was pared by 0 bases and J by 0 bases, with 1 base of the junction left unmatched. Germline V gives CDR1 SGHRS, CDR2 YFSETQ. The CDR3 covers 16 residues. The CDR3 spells CASSLVLAGDQETQYF. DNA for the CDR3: TGCGCCAGCAGCTTGGTACTAGCGGGGGACCAAGAGACCCAGTACTTC.

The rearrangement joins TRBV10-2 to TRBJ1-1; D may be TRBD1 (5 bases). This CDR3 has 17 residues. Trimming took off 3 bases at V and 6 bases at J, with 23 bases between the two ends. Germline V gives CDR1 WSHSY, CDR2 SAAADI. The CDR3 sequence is CASSDPTKSTVNSEAFF. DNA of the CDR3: TGCGCCAGCAGTGATCCCACGAAATCGACAGTTAATTCTGAAGCTTTCTTT.

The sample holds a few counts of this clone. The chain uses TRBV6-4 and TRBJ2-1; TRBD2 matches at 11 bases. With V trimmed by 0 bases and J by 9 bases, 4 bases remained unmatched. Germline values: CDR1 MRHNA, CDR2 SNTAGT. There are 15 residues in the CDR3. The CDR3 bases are TGTGCCAGCAGTGACTCGGCTAGCGGGAGGACTGAGCAGTTCTTC. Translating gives CASSDSASGRTEQFF.

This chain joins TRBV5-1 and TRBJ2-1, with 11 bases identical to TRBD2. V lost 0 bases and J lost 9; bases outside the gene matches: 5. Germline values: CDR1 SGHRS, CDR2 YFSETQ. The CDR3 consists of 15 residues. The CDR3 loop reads CASSLVLAGGVEQFF. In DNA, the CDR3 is TGCGCCAGCAGCTTGGTCCTAGCGGGAGGAGTTGAGCAGTTCTTC.

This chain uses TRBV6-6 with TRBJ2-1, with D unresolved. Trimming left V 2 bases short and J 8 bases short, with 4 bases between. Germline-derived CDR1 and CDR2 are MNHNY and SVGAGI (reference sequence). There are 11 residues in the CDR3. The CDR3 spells CASSYSYEQFF. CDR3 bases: TGTGCCAGCAGTTACAGCTATGAGCAGTTCTTC.

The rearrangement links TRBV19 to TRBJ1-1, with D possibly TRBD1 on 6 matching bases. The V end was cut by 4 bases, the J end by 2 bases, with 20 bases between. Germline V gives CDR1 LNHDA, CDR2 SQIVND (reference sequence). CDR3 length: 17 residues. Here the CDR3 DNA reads TGTGCCAGTAGTACCCTACTTATGGGGGCGTTAAACACTGAAGCTTTCTTT. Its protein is CASSTLLMGALNTEAFF. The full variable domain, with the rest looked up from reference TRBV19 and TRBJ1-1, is DGGITQSPKYLFRKEGQNVTLSCEQNLNHDAMYWYRQDPGQGLRLIYYSQIVNDFQKGDIAEGYSVSREKKESFPLTVTSAQKNPTAFYLCASSTLLMGALNTEAFFGQGTRLTVV.